This T cell receptor (beta chain) is drawn from a study of PD-1 blockade in classical Hodgkin lymphoma. As for this clone: Its antigen is currently unknown.

Clones were sequenced by immunoSEQ multiplex PCR, and TCRdb holds only the in-frame ones, with some missing. This table has about 72,000 clones, 85% to 95% appearing once. Every patient relapsed after autologous stem cell transplantation, and brentuximab vedotin exposure varied. Deletions cut 5 bases from V and 7 bases from J, with 14 bases between. The CDR3 is 14 residues long. Per the germline V gene, CDR1 is MNHEY and CDR2 is SMNVEV (reference sequence). Study-wide points: Patients with an early start, nivolumab under 1 year after ASCT, were excluded.

Here the sequenced sample was peripheral blood mononuclear cells (PBMCs), taken at baseline. The source is a human donor with classical Hodgkin lymphoma. The chain couples TRBV27 to TRBJ1-4; D is unresolved. The CDR3 here is CASSRGTVGEKLFF. In nucleotides, the CDR3 is TGTGCCAGCAGTAGAGGTACGGTGGGTGAAAAACTGTTTTTT.